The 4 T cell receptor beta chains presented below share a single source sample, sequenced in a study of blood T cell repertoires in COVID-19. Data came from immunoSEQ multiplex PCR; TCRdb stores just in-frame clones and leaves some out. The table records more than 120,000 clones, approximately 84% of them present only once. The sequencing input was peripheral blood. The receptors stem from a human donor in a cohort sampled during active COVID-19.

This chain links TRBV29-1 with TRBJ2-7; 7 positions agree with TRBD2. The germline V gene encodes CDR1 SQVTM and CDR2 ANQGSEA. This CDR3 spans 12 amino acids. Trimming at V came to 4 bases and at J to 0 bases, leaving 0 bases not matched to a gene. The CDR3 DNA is TGCAGCGTTGGGACTAGCTCCTACGAGCAGTACTTC. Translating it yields CSVGTSSYEQYF.

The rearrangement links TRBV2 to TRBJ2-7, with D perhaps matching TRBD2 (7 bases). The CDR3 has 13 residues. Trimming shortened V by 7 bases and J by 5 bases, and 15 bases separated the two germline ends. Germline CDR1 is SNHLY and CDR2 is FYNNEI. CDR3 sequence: CASTKRGGDEQYF. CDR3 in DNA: TGTGCCAGCACCAAAAGGGGGGGCGACGAGCAGTACTTC.

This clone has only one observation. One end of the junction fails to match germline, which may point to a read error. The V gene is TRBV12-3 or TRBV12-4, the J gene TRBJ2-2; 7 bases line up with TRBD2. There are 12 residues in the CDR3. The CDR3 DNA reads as TGTGCCAGCAGTTTGGGGAGGGCACAGACTCTTTTT. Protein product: CASSLGRAQTLF.

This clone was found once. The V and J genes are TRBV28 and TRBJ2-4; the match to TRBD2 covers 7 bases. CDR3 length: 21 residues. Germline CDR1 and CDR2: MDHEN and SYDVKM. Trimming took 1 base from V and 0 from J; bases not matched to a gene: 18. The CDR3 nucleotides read TGTGCCAGCAGTTTATTCTCAGGCCTTTCTCCGGGACTAAAAGCCAAAAACATTCAGTACTTC. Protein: CASSLFSGLSPGLKAKNIQYF.